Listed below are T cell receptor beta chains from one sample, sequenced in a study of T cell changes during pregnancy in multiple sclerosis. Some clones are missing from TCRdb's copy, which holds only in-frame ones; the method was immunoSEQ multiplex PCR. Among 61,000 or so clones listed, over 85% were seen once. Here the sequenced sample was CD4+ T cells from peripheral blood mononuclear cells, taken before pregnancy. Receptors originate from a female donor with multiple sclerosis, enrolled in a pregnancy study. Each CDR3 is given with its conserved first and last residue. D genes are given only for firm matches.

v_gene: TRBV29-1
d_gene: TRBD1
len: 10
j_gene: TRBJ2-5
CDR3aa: CSAGGSDQYF

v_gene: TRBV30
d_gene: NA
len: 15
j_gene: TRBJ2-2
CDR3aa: CAWSVRHQNTGELFF

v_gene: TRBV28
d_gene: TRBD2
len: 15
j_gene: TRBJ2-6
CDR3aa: CASRRLASGANVLTF

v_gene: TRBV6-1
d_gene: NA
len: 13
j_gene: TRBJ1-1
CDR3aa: CASRETGLTEAFF

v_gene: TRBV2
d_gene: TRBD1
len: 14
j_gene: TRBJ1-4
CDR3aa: CALSELDRTEKLFF

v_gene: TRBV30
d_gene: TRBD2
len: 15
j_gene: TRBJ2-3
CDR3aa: CAWSVLAQITDTQYF

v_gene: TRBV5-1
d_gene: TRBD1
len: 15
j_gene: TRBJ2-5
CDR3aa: CASSPGQGASETQYF

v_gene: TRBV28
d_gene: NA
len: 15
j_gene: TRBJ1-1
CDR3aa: CASRGSHGMNTEAFF

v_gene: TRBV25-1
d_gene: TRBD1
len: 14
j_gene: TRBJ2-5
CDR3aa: CASRIQGARETQYF

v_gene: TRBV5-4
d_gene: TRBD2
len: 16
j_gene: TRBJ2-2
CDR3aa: CASSWGTSGLSGELFF

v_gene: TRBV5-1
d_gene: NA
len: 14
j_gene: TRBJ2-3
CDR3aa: CASSLAGFPDTQYF

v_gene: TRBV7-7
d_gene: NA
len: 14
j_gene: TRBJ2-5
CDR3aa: CASSHSEGKETQYF

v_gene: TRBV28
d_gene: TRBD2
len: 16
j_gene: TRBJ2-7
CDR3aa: CASSFFGTSGTYEQYF

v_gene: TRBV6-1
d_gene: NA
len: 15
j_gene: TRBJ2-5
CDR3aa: CASSKQGAGQETQYF

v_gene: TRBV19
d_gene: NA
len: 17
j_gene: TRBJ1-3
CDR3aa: CASSLPLTGVSGNTIYF

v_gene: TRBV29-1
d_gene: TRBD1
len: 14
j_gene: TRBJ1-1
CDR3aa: CSGGTGAPNTEAFF

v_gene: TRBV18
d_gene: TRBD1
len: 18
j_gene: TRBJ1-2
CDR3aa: CASSPLGSGTGNPFGYTF

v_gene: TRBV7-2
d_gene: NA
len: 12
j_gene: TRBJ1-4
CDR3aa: CASSLSHEKLFF

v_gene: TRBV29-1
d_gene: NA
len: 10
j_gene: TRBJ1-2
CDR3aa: CSVQGPGYTF

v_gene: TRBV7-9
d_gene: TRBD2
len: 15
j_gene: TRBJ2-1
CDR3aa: CASSLQLAGINEQFF

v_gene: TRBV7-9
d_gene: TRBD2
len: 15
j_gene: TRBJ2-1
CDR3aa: CASSVHSGSYNEQFF

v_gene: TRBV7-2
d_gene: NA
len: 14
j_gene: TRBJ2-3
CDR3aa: CASSSIGGKDTQYF

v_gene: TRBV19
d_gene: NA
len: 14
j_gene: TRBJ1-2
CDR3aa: CASSTGGAGYGYTF

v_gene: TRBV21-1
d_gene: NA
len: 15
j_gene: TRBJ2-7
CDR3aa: CASSQWTSGAYEQYF

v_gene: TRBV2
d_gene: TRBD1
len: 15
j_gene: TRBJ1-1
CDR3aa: CASSVTPTGTGEAFF

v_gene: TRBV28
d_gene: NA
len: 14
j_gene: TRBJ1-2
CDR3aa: CASNPPGDAGGYTF

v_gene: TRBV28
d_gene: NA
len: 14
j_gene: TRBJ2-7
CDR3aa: CASSLWDTPYEQYF

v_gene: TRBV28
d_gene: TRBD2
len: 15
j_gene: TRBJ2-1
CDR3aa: CASSLYSGGDNEQFF

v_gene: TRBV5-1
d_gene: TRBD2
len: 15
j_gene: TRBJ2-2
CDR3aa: CASTALAGDAGELFF

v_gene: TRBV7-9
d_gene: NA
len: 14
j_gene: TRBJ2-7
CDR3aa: CASSPQGNSYEQYF

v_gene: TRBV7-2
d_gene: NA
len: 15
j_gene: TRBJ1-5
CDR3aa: CASSLNFGGHQPQHF

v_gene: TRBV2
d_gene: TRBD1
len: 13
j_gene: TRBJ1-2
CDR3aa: CASSRTGGYGYTF

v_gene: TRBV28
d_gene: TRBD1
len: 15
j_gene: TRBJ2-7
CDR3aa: CASSSPGQGNYEQYF

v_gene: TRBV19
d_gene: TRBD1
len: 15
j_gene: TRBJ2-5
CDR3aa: CASSRWSGGEETQYF

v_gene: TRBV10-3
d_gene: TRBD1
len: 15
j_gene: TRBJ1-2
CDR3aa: CAISGPEQGFYGYTF

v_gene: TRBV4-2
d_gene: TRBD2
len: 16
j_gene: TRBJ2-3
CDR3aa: CASSQDTSGMGDTQYF

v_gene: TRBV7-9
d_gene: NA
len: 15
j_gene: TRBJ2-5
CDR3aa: CASSPRQGGRETQYF

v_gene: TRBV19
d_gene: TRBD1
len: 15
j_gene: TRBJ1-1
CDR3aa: CASLGTGEANTEAFF

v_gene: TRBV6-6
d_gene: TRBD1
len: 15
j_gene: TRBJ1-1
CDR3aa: CASSYRDRAGTEAFF

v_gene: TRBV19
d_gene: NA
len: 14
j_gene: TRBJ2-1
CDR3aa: CASILEGLGNEQFF

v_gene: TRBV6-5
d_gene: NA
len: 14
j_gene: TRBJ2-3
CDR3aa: CASSYKRNTDTQYF